The next 29 T cell receptor beta chains were all read from a single sample in a study of post-analysis software for immune sequencing data. Study findings and constraints: TRBV5-6, TRBV5-1 and TRBV20-1 were among several TRBV segments more frequent in patients than controls.

These TCRs are of unknown antigen specificity. Sequencing libraries made from TCR beta cDNA carried unique molecular identifiers. TCRdb recomputed calls from the PCR reads with MiXCR, one row per CDR3 protein. The sample consists of about 770,000 distinct CDR3 sequences, around 45% of them appearing once. The sequencing input was blood. The receptor source for this set is a girl aged 10 to 17 with multiple sclerosis.

The V and J genes are TRBV10-2 and TRBJ2-1, with 10 bases fitting TRBD2. The V gene end was trimmed by 2 bases and the J gene end by 8 bases; junction bases not matched to a gene: 6. The CDR3 length is 15 residues. From germline, CDR1 is WSHSY and CDR2 SAAADI. This CDR3 reads CASSERGSGRHEQFF. CDR3 sequence (DNA): TGCGCCAGCAGTGAGCGGGGTAGCGGGAGGCATGAGCAGTTCTTC.

The CDR3 loop is CASSLLAGGLGQETQYF. CDR3 DNA: TGTGCCAGCAGCCTGCTAGCGGGTGGGCTCGGGCAAGAGACCCAGTACTTC. The rearrangement uses TRBV7-3 and TRBJ2-5, with 8 bases matching TRBD2. Germline loops: CDR1 SGHTA, CDR2 FQGTGA. V gave up 5 bases and J gave up 2 bases; unmatched junction bases: 13. This CDR3 region has 17 residues.

This chain links TRBV18 with TRBJ2-1; D is undetermined. Trimming removed 6 bases at V and 0 bases at J, with 9 bases between. Germline loops: CDR1 KGHSH, CDR2 LQKENI. CDR3 length: 14 amino acids. The CDR3 sequence is CASSRMGSYNEQFF. For the CDR3, the DNA is TGTGCCAGCTCCCGGATGGGCTCCTACAATGAGCAGTTCTTC.

This clonotype was observed a few times. The chain employs TRBV6-6 and TRBJ2-6, with unresolved D. There are 16 residues in the CDR3. The V gene lost 2 bases and the J gene lost 3 bases, with 11 bases spanning the gap. Germline V gene sequence: CDR1 MNHNY, CDR2 SVGAGI (reference sequence). CDR3: CASSYDSPRGANVLTF. DNA for the CDR3: TGTGCCAGCAGTTACGATAGCCCCCGTGGGGCCAACGTCCTGACTTTC.

This chain joins TRBV5-1 and TRBJ2-5, with a possible D match to TRBD1 (6 bases). Germline-derived CDR1 and CDR2 are SGHRS and YFSETQ. This CDR3 contains 15 residues. With 0 bases removed from V and 11 bases from J, the gap between germline ends came to 20 bases. CDR3 nucleotides: TGCGCCAGCAGCTTGGTAACAGGGTCGGTTTACGGGCAGTACTTC. Amino acid sequence: CASSLVTGSVYGQYF.

The gene calls are TRBV7-8 and TRBJ1-2; D perhaps matches TRBD1 (5 bases). This CDR3 has 15 amino acids. Trimming took off 9 bases at V and 3 bases at J, with 20 bases between the two ends. CDR1 and CDR2 from the germline V gene are SGHVS and FQNEAQ. The CDR3 region is CASSSMMGGDYGYTF. CDR3 nucleotide sequence: TGTGCCAGTTCTTCGATGATGGGAGGGGACTATGGCTACACCTTC.

The chain employs TRBV12-3 or TRBV12-4 and TRBJ2-7, with D possibly matching TRBD2 (6 bases). V was cut by 6 bases and J by 2 bases, with 14 bases left in between. CDR3 length: 14 residues. CDR3 coding DNA: TGTGCCAGCAGGCCCGGGACTGAGACCTACGAGCAGTACTTC. It encodes CASRPGTETYEQYF.

The chain is built from TRBV15 and TRBJ1-5; D unresolved. Germline V gene data show CDR1 as LNHNV and CDR2 as YYDKDF (reference sequence). Trimming cost V 3 bases and J 1 base, with 1 base left between them. The CDR3 spans 12 residues. Here the CDR3 DNA reads TGTGCCACCAGCAGGAGCAATCAGCCCCAGCATTTT. Translating gives CATSRSNQPQHF.

The genes are TRBV21-1 and TRBJ2-1. TRBV21-1 is shown as a pseudogene. The CDR3 has 12 residues. The CDR3 nucleotides read TGTGCCAGCTGGAAGCGCTCGAGTGAGCAGTTCTTC. It yields the protein CASWKRSSEQFF.

There are many counts of this clonotype. The CDR3 reads CASSPRDWSDTQYF. The CDR3 DNA reads as TGTGCCAGCAGCCCTCGGGACTGGTCCGATACGCAGTATTTT. The gene calls are TRBV9 and TRBJ2-3; TRBD2 might be the D (6 bases). The V end lost 4 bases, the J end lost 6 bases, and 15 bases lay between the germline ends. CDR1 is SGDLS and CDR2 is YYNGEE in the germline V gene. The CDR3 is 14 residues long.

The chain carries TRBV6-5 and TRBJ1-2; TRBD1 agrees at 9 bases. CDR3 size: 16 residues. Germline CDR1 reads MNHEY; CDR2 reads SVGAGI. V lost 5 bases to trimming and J lost 4 bases; unmatched junction nucleotides: 11. CDR3 protein: CASSTSGDRVTYGYTF. The DNA of the CDR3 is TGTGCCAGCAGTACCTCAGGGGACAGGGTGACCTATGGCTACACCTTC.

This clonotype appeared once. This rearrangement joins TRBV24-1 to TRBJ2-1; D is undetermined. V lost 3 bases and J lost 6, with 14 bases in between. Germline assignment: CDR1 KGHDR and CDR2 SFDVKD. The CDR3 has 15 amino acids. CDR3 region: CATSDPGLGVNEQFF. The CDR3 nucleotides are TGTGCCACCAGTGATCCGGGCCTTGGGGTCAATGAGCAGTTCTTC.

The V and J genes are TRBV30 and TRBJ2-5, with D maybe TRBD2 (6 bases). CDR3 length: 15 residues. The germline CDR1 and CDR2 sequences are GTSNPN and SVGIG (reference sequence). V dropped 1 base and J dropped 11 bases, with 23 bases sitting between them. CDR3 sequence (DNA): TGTGCCTGGAGTGGTAAGCGGGCCTGGGAAGAAGAGCAGTACTTC. Translation gives CAWSGKRAWEEEQYF.

This clonotype was detected a few times. The chain has TRBV29-1 and TRBJ2-5; D possibly corresponds to TRBD1 (5 bases). CDR1 SQVTM and CDR2 ANQGSEA come from the germline V gene. The CDR3 sequence is 12 residues long. Trimming removed 3 bases from V and 2 bases from J, with 7 bases in between. The DNA of the CDR3 is TGCAGCGTTGAGGGGCTACAAGAGACCCAGTACTTC. It codes for CSVEGLQETQYF.

The chain couples TRBV28 to TRBJ1-4; TRBD1 is a possible D gene (6 bases). Germline V gives CDR1 MDHEN, CDR2 SYDVKM. CDR3 size: 13 residues. V was trimmed by 10 bases and J by 4 bases, leaving 13 bases between them. The CDR3 reads CATEGQSNEKLFF. The CDR3 DNA follows: TGTGCCACGGAAGGACAGAGTAATGAAAAACTGTTTTTT. Filled out from reference TRBV28 and TRBJ1-4, the complete variable domain reads DVKVTQSSRYLVKRTGEKVFLECVQDMDHENMFWYRQDPGLGLRLIYFSYDVKMKEKGDIPEGYSVSREKKERFSLILESASTNQTSMYLCATEGQSNEKLFFGSGTQLSVL.

The genes are TRBV20-1 and TRBJ2-5, with TRBD2 identical over 9 bases. Germline CDR1 is DFQATT and CDR2 is SNEGSKA (reference sequence). The CDR3 is 14 residues long. V lost 6 bases, J lost 6 bases, and 11 bases stayed unmatched. This CDR3 reads CSAPYSGSTKTQYF. The CDR3 DNA sequence: TGCAGTGCGCCCTATAGCGGGAGTACAAAGACCCAGTACTTC.

This clonotype was counted only a few times. The CDR3 sequence: CSARGQDRFNSPLHF. The CDR3 DNA reads as TGCAGTGCTAGAGGCCAGGACAGATTTAATTCACCCCTCCACTTT. The gene calls are TRBV20-1 and TRBJ1-6, with a tentative D call TRBD1 (6 bases). The CDR3 is 15 amino acids. Germline CDR1 and CDR2: DFQATT and SNEGSKA (reference sequence). Trimming removed 1 base from V and 6 bases from J, with 13 bases in between.

As to this clonotype: One junction end disagrees with the germline gene, perhaps due to a read error. The V and J genes are TRBV9 and TRBJ2-1; tentative D call: TRBD2 (6 bases). The germline CDR1 and CDR2 sequences are SGDLS and YYNGEE. The CDR3 extends over 15 amino acids. The CDR3 protein is CASSPGADSYNERFF. CDR3 bases: TGTGCCAGCAGCCCGGGAGCGGACTCCTACAATGAGCGGTTCTTC.

This chain joins TRBV4-1 and TRBJ2-7; D remains unclear. In germline, CDR1 is MGHRA, CDR2 YSYEKL. The CDR3 is 16 amino acids. V was pared by 1 base and J by 3 bases, with 16 bases between. The CDR3 DNA sequence: TGCGCCAGCAGCCAAGGTACTGCCGGAGACGGCTACGAGCAGTACTTC. Protein product: CASSQGTAGDGYEQYF.

The CDR3 DNA reads as TGTGCCACCAGCTGGAGGGCCAGTGAGCAGTTCTTC. Residues: CATSWRASEQFF. V and J are TRBV24-1 and TRBJ2-1; D might be TRBD2 (6 bases). The CDR3 is 12 residues long. CDR1 and CDR2 (germline): KGHDR, SFDVKD. V was trimmed by 7 bases and J by 9 bases, leaving 12 bases between them.

The genes are TRBV6-5 and TRBJ2-5; TRBD1 matches 8 bases. Trimming at V came to 5 bases and at J to 3 bases, leaving 5 bases not matched to a gene. The CDR3 spans 14 residues. CDR1 and CDR2 (germline): MNHEY, SVGAGI. Written as DNA, the CDR3 is TGTGCCAGCAGTCCCCCGGACAGGGAAGAGACCCAGTACTTC. Its protein is CASSPPDREETQYF.

The chain carries TRBV20-1 and TRBJ2-7; D is undetermined. Trimming stripped 3 bases from V and 8 bases from J, with 14 bases between. The CDR3 is 12 residues long. CDR1 is DFQATT, CDR2 SNEGSKA, per germline (reference sequence). For the CDR3, the DNA is TGCAGTGCTAGGAGTGATGATAATCAGCAGTACTTC. As protein: CSARSDDNQQYF.

V gene TRBV6-2 or TRBV6-3 combines with J gene TRBJ2-7, with 8 bases fitting TRBD2. In germline, CDR1 is MNHEY, CDR2 SVGEGT. V trimming: 0 bases; J trimming: 5 bases; junction bases outside the gene matches: 6. There are 15 residues in the CDR3. The CDR3 is CASSYSTGGRNEQYF. For the CDR3, the DNA is TGTGCCAGCAGTTACTCGACGGGAGGGAGAAACGAGCAGTACTTC.

V is TRBV4-2 and J is TRBJ2-2; 7 bases are a match to TRBD2. The V gene end was trimmed by 0 bases and the J gene end by 6 bases; junction bases not matched to a gene: 7. The CDR3 spans 16 residues. From germline, CDR1 is LGHNA and CDR2 YNFKEQ. The CDR3, as DNA: TGTGCCAGCAGCCAAGATGCGGCGGGAGCCCCCGGGGAGCTGTTTTTT. Translating it yields CASSQDAAGAPGELFF.

The gene calls are TRBV6-2 or TRBV6-3 and TRBJ2-7; D gene unclear. This CDR3 has 15 amino acids. The V gene's germline CDR1 is MNHEY and CDR2 SVGEGT. V lost 6 bases to trimming and J lost 0 bases, with 15 bases between them. For the CDR3, the DNA is TGTGCCAGCAGCCCGACGGACGGATTCTCCTACGAGCAGTACTTC. This codes for CASSPTDGFSYEQYF.

Only a few counts were recorded for this clonotype. J is TRBJ2-1 and V is TRBV12-3 or TRBV12-4; 8 bases are shared with TRBD2. Germline trimming cut 6 bases from V and 4 bases from J; bases unmatched to any gene: 8. This CDR3 region has 15 residues. The DNA for the CDR3 is TGTGCCAGCAGAGCTGGGACTAGTCGGTACAATGAGCAGTTCTTC. It is translated as CASRAGTSRYNEQFF.

With respect to this clonotype: Sequence at one end of the junction differs from germline and may be a read error. The V and J genes are TRBV12-3 or TRBV12-4 and TRBJ2-5; D unresolved. The CDR3 sequence is 11 residues long. For the CDR3, the DNA is TGTGCCAGCAGTCTCCAAGAGACCAAGTACTTC. It codes for CASSLQETKYF.

The genes are TRBV20-1 and TRBJ2-3; D possibly corresponds to TRBD1 (6 bases). In germline, CDR1 is DFQATT, CDR2 SNEGSKA (reference sequence). Trimming took 0 bases from V and 2 from J, leaving 12 bases between them. There are 15 residues in the CDR3. In DNA form, the CDR3 reads TGCAGTGCTAGAGACTGGGGGCAGTACACAGATACGCAGTATTTT. This codes for CSARDWGQYTDTQYF.

Only one count was recorded for this clonotype. The chain couples TRBV7-9 to TRBJ2-3; 9 nucleotides match TRBD1. The germline V gene has CDR1 SEHNR and CDR2 FQNEAQ (reference sequence). This CDR3 has 17 residues. V dropped 5 bases and J dropped 0; count of bases not matched to a gene: 9. The DNA for the CDR3 is TGTGCCAGCAGCACCCGGCCGGGACAGGGTAGCACAGATACGCAGTATTTT. It yields the protein CASSTRPGQGSTDTQYF.